The TCR beta chain described here comes from a study of lymphopenia after photon versus proton radiotherapy. Libraries were prepared by immunoSEQ multiplex PCR; TCRdb keeps only in-frame clonotypes and omits some of them. The table has over 35,000 clones, about 86% seen once; the top ten hold around a tenth. The CDR3 runs to 19 residues. V shed 5 bases, J shed 0 bases, and the junction held 9 bases outside the gene matches. In germline, CDR1 is SNHLY, CDR2 FYNNEI. This chain joins TRBV2 and TRBJ2-3, with 15 bases fitting TRBD2. This clonotype was obtained from a woman between 65 and 79 years old with pancreatic cancer. Some clones in this sample may be carry-over from other donors' samples. The input for sequencing was peripheral blood, taken from a patient treated with proton-based radiotherapy. The CDR3 here is CASSRTGLAGGISTDTQYF. CDR3 in DNA: TGTGCCAGCAGTCGTACGGGACTAGCGGGAGGTATTAGCACAGATACGCAGTATTTT.